This TCR beta chain was found in a study of blood T cells in healthy people across ages. Across the study: Template switching captured about one barcoded beta molecule per two T cells.

Regarding the study as a whole: Strong correlation existed between TCR beta diversity and naive T cell percentage.

Germline CDR1 SQVTM, CDR2 ANQGSEA. The CDR3 is 13 amino acids. A second PCR of roughly 7 to 11 cycles used a sample-barcoded 5' primer and a J-beta primer mix. With 12 random nucleotides, a template-switch adaptor tagged each individual cDNA molecule. One entry per CDR3 protein results from TCRdb running MiXCR on the 5' RACE reads. The table has fewer than 2,000,000 distinct CDR3 sequences, about two fifths seen once; the top ten hold under 25%. Concerning this clonotype: Its matching antigen is unknown. Relative to the germline gene, one junction end is altered; a read error may explain this.

Sequenced sample: blood. The chain couples TRBV29-1 to TRBJ2-3; no reliable D call. This clonotype originated in a human donor in good health. The CDR3 is CGVDATNTDTQYF. The CDR3, as DNA: TGCGGCGTTGACGCCACCAACACAGATACGCAGTATTTT.